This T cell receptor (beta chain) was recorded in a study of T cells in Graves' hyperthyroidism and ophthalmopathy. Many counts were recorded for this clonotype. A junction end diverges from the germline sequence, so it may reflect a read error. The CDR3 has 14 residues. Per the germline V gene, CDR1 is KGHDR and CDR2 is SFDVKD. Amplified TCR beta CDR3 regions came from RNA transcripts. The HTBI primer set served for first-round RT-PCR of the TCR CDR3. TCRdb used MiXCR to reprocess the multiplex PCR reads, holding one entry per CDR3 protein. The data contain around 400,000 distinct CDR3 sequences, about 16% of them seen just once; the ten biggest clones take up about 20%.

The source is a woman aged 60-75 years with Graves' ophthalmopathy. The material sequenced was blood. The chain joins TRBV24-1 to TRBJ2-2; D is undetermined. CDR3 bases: TGTGCCACAAGTGATCCTAGTAGGTTCCGGGAGCTGTTTTTT. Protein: CATSDPSRFRELFF.